Presented here are 11 T cell receptor beta chains from one specimen sequenced in a study of cytomegalovirus exposure and HLA in healthy donors. The primer mix had 60 Vbeta and 13 Jbeta primers. Only in-frame clones appear in the TCRdb table, and some are missing; sequencing was by immunoSEQ multiplex PCR. There are more than 95,000 clones in the sample; roughly 80% occur only once, and about 3.5% lies in the top ten. The sequenced material came from PBMCs. Receptors originate from a man aged 30-40 years in good health and CMV-seronegative.

The genes are TRBV7-7 and TRBJ1-4; 7 bases match TRBD1. The trim removed 4 bases at V and 8 bases at J, leaving 7 bases unmatched. The CDR3 has 14 amino acids. Germline V lookup: CDR1 SSHAT, CDR2 FNYEAQ (reference sequence). The CDR3 nucleotides are TGTGCCAGCAGCTCATGGGACAGCGGGGAAAAACTGTTTTTT. Its protein product is CASSSWDSGEKLFF. Using reference TRBV7-7 and TRBJ1-4 for the parts outside the CDR3, the full variable domain is GAGVSQSPRYKVTKRGQDVTLRCDPISSHATLYWYQQALGQGPEFLTYFNYEAQPDKSGLPSDRFSAERPEGSISTLTIQRTEQRDSAMYRCASSSWDSGEKLFFGSGTQLSVL.

V gene TRBV4-1 combines with J gene TRBJ2-5; a possible D gene is TRBD2 (6 bases). This CDR3 has 12 residues. CDR1 and CDR2 (germline): MGHRA, YSYEKL. Trimming removed 0 bases from V and 7 bases from J, with 6 bases in between. CDR3 sequence reads: CASSQEGGTQYF. The CDR3 nucleotides read TGCGCCAGCAGCCAAGAGGGAGGGACCCAGTACTTC.

The chain links TRBV7-2 to TRBJ2-7; 11 bases line up with TRBD1. Germline trimming cut 2 bases from V and 4 bases from J; bases unmatched to any gene: 7. The CDR3 is 16 residues long. Germline loops: CDR1 SGHTA, CDR2 FQGNSA. The CDR3 loop reads CASSLRDRGIYYEQYF. Written as DNA, the CDR3 is TGTGCCAGCAGCTTACGGGACAGGGGGATATATTACGAGCAGTACTTC.

The genes are TRBV27 and TRBJ1-4, with a tentative D call TRBD1 (5 bases). Germline CDR1 is MNHEY and CDR2 is SMNVEV (reference sequence). This CDR3 comprises 16 residues. The V and J ends lost 8 bases and 3 bases respectively, with 19 bases between them. The CDR3 DNA follows: TGTGCCAGCGGGTTCCTAGGGGTTAGGGCTAATGAAAAACTGTTTTTT. This gives the protein CASGFLGVRANEKLFF.

This clone was detected only a few times. The chain carries TRBV28 and TRBJ1-1, with 8 bases fitting TRBD1. The CDR3 covers 14 residues. The germline V gene has CDR1 MDHEN and CDR2 SYDVKM. Trimming at V came to 5 bases and at J to 6 bases, leaving 8 bases not matched to a gene. The CDR3 reads CASSLRTGFSEAFF. For the CDR3, the DNA is TGTGCCAGCAGTCTCAGGACAGGGTTCTCTGAAGCTTTCTTT.

The genes are TRBV7-9 and TRBJ1-3; TRBD1 might be the D (5 bases). Germline-derived CDR1 and CDR2 are SEHNR and FQNEAQ (reference sequence). With 1 base removed from V and 8 bases from J, the gap between germline ends came to 12 bases. The CDR3 has 14 residues. CDR3 coding DNA: TGTGCCAGCAGCTTAGAGTCTGGAGGGGACACCATATATTTT. As protein: CASSLESGGDTIYF.

The chain couples TRBV29-1 to TRBJ2-3; TRBD2 aligns across 11 bases. The CDR3 loop spans 15 amino acids. CDR1 and CDR2 from the germline V gene are SQVTM and ANQGSEA. J was trimmed by 7 bases and V by 5 bases; bases with no gene match: 11. As DNA, the CDR3 is TGCAGCGTTTGGACTAGCGGGCGACTGAGATATACGCAGTATTTT. Amino acid sequence: CSVWTSGRLRYTQYF.

The V and J genes are TRBV29-1 and TRBJ1-1; D call uncertain. The CDR3 loop spans 15 amino acids. CDR1 SQVTM and CDR2 ANQGSEA come from the germline V gene. The V end was cut by 7 bases, the J end by 0 bases, with 18 bases between. The chain's CDR3 is CSAPREGSMNTEAFF. DNA of the CDR3: TGCAGCGCTCCCCGGGAAGGCAGCATGAACACTGAAGCTTTCTTT.

This chain uses TRBV29-1 with TRBJ1-5, with TRBD1 matching over 9 bases. Germline V lookup: CDR1 SQVTM, CDR2 ANQGSEA. The CDR3 consists of 14 residues. V lost 7 bases, J lost 0 bases, and 4 bases stayed unmatched. CDR3 in amino acids: CSATQGASNQPQHF. The CDR3 region has the DNA TGCAGCGCAACACAGGGGGCTAGCAATCAGCCCCAGCATTTT.

A note on this clone: Compared with germline, one end of the junction differs, possibly owing to a read error. The chain combines TRBV5-1 with TRBJ2-1, with D perhaps TRBD2 (7 bases). The CDR3 contains 16 residues. Germline-derived CDR1 and CDR2 are SGHRS and YFSETQ. The CDR3 loop is CASSSGGYNSYNEQFF. The CDR3, as DNA: TGCGCCAGTAGCTCGGGGGGCTATAATTCCTACAATGAGCAGTTCTTC.

The rearrangement joins TRBV6-5 to TRBJ1-2; the D gene is possibly TRBD1 (6 bases). Trimming took off 2 bases at V and 3 bases at J, with 13 bases between the two ends. The germline V gene has CDR1 MNHEY and CDR2 SVGAGI. The CDR3 extends over 15 amino acids. The CDR3 DNA follows: TGTGCCAGCAGTTACGGGGGGGGCGCTGACTATGGCTACACCTTC. It translates to CASSYGGGADYGYTF.